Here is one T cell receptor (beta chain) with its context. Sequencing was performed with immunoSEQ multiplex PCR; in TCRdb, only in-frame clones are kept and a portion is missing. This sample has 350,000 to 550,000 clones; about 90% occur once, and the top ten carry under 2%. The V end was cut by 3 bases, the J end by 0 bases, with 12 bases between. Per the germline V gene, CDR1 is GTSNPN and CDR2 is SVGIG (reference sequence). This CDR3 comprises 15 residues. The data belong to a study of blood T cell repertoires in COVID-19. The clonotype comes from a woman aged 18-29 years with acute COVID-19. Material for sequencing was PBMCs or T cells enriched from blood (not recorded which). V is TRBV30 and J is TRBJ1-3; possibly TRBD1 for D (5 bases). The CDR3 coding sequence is TGTGCCTGGAGAAATATGGGGGGCTCTGGAAACACCATATATTTT. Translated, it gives CAWRNMGGSGNTIYF. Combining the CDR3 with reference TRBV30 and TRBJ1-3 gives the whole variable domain SQTIHQWPATLVQPVGSPLSLECTVEGTSNPNLYWYRQAAGRGLQLLFYSVGIGQISSEVPQNLSASRPQDRQFILSSKKLLLSDSGFYLCAWRNMGGSGNTIYFGEGSWLTVV.